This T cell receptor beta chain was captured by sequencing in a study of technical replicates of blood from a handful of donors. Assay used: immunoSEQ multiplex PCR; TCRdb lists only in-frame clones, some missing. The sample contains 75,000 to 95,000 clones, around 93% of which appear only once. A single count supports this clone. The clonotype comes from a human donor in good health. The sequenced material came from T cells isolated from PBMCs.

The CDR3 sequence: CASRERPGTGYGYTF. CDR3 coding DNA: TGTGCCAGCAGAGAAAGACCCGGGACAGGGTATGGCTACACCTTC. The V and J genes are TRBV6-5 and TRBJ1-2; TRBD1 matches 9 bases. CDR1 MNHEY and CDR2 SVGAGI come from the germline V gene. This CDR3 comprises 15 residues. V lost 6 bases, J lost 5 bases, and 10 bases stayed unmatched.